A single sample is the source of the 5 T cell receptor beta chains below, sequenced in a study of cytomegalovirus exposure and HLA in healthy donors. The primer mix had 60 Vbeta and 13 Jbeta primers. Some clones are missing from TCRdb's copy, which holds only in-frame ones; the method was immunoSEQ multiplex PCR. The sample holds fewer than 150,000 clones, 80% seen once. Sequenced: PBMCs. Receptors were obtained from a man in his forties in good health and CMV-seropositive.

This clone was counted between two and nine times. The CDR3 region is CATWDTPNTGELFF. The DNA of the CDR3 is TGTGCCACGTGGGACACTCCGAACACCGGGGAGCTGTTTTTT. The J gene is TRBJ2-2, the V gene TRBV10-3; weak D call: TRBD1 (6 bases). CDR1 and CDR2 (germline): ENHRY, SYGVKD. The CDR3 totals 14 residues. The V and J ends lost 10 bases and 0 bases respectively, with 12 bases between them.

CDR3 sequence: CASSLEGTGGLDIQYF. CDR3 DNA sequence: TGTGCCAGCAGTTTAGAGGGGACAGGGGGCCTGGACATTCAGTACTTC. The rearrangement links TRBV28 to TRBJ2-4; the match to TRBD1 covers 12 bases. V lost 2 bases to trimming and J lost 8 bases; unmatched junction nucleotides: 7. CDR3 length: 16 amino acids. In germline, CDR1 is MDHEN, CDR2 SYDVKM.

V gene TRBV19 combines with J gene TRBJ1-5; 8 positions match TRBD1. The CDR3 length is 17 residues. J gave up 0 bases and V 3 bases, and 7 bases lay outside the gene matches. Germline-derived CDR1 and CDR2 are LNHDA and SQIVND (reference sequence). As DNA, the CDR3 is TGTGCCAGTAGTATTTTCGGGGACAGGTATAGCAATCAGCCCCAGCATTTT. Protein: CASSIFGDRYSNQPQHF.

This sequence joins TRBV29-1 and TRBJ2-3; 9 bases fit TRBD1. Trimming at V came to 6 bases and at J to 4 bases, leaving 5 bases not matched to a gene. Germline V gene lookup returns CDR1 SQVTM and CDR2 ANQGSEA. CDR3 length: 13 amino acids. Written as DNA, the CDR3 is TGCAGCGTGGGACAGGGAAGCGCAGATACGCAGTATTTT. As protein: CSVGQGSADTQYF.

The chain carries TRBV7-8 and TRBJ1-4; weak D call: TRBD1 (6 bases). CDR1 and CDR2 (germline): SGHVS, FQNEAQ. The length of the CDR3 is 16 residues. V was trimmed by 2 bases and J by 4 bases, leaving 14 bases between them. This CDR3 is CASSLTPGARNEKLFF. CDR3 in DNA: TGTGCCAGCAGCTTAACTCCAGGGGCCCGTAATGAAAAACTGTTTTTT.